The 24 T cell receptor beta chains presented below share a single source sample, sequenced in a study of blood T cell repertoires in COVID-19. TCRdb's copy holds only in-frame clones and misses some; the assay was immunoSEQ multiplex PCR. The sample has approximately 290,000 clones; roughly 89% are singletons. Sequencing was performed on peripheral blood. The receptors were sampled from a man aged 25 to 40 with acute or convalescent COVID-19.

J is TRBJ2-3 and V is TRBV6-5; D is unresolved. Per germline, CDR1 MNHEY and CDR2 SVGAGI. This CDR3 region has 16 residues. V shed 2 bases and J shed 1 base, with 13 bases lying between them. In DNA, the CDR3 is TGTGCCAGCAGTTACAAGGTCTTTCAGGGCACAGATACGCAGTATTTT. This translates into CASSYKVFQGTDTQYF.

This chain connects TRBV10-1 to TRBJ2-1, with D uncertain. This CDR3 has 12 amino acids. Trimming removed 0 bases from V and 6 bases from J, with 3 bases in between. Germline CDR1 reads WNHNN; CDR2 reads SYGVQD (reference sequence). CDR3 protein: CASSESSNEQFF. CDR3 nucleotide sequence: TGCGCCAGCAGTGAGTCGAGCAATGAGCAGTTCTTC.

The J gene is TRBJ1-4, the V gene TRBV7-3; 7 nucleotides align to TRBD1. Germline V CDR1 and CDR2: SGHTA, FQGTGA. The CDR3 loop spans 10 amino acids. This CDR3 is CKGADEKLFF. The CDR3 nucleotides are TGTAAGGGGGCCGATGAAAAACTGTTTTTT.

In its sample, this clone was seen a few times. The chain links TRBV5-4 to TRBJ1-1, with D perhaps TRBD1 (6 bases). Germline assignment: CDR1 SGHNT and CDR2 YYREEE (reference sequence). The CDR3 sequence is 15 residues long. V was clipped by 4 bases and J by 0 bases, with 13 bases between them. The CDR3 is CASSPPGHMNTEAFF. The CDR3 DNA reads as TGTGCCAGCAGCCCACCGGGACACATGAACACTGAAGCTTTCTTT.

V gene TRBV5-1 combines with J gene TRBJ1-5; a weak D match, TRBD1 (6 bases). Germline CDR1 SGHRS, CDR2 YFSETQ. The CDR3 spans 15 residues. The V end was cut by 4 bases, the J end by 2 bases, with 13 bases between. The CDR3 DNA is TGCGCCAGCAGCCAAACAGGGAGCGGCAATCAGCCCCAGCATTTT. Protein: CASSQTGSGNQPQHF.

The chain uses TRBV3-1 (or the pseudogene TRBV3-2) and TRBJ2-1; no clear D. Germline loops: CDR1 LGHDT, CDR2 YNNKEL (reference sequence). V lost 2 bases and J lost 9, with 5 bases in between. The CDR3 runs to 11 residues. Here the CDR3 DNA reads TGTGCCAGCAGCCAAAGCTTTGAGCAGTTCTTC. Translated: CASSQSFEQFF.

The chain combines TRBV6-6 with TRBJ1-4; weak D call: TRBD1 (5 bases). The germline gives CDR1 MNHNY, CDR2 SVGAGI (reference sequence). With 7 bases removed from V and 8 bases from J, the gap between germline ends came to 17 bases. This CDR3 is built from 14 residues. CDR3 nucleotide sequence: TGTGCCAGCACCAGGGATTTGGTAGGAGAAAAACTGTTTTTT. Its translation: CASTRDLVGEKLFF.

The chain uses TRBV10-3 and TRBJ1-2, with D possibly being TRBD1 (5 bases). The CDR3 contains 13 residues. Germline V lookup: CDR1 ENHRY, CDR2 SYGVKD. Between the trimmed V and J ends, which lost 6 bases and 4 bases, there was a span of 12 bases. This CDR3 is CAISPDRIYGYTF. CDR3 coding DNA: TGTGCCATCAGCCCCGACAGAATCTATGGCTACACCTTC.

The CDR3 protein is CASSKNRQGRDTIYF. The CDR3 nucleotides are TGTGCCAGCAGTAAGAACCGACAGGGACGGGACACCATATATTTT. The chain has TRBV6-5 and TRBJ1-3; TRBD1 matches 7 bases. J lost 8 bases, V lost 5 bases, and 12 bases had no gene match. CDR1 is MNHEY and CDR2 is SVGAGI in the germline V gene. The CDR3 is 15 residues long.

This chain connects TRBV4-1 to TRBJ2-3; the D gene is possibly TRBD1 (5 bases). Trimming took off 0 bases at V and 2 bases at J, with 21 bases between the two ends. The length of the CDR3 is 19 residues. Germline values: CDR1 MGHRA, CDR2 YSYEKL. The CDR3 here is CASSQDHSPSTVDTDTQYF. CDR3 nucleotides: TGCGCCAGCAGCCAAGATCATTCCCCATCGACAGTTGACACAGATACGCAGTATTTT.

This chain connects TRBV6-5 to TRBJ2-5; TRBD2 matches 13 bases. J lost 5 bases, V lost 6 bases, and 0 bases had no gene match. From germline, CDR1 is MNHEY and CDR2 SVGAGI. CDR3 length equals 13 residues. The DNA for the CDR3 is TGTGCCAGCAGGACTAGCGGGAGGGAGACCCAGTACTTC. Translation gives CASRTSGRETQYF.

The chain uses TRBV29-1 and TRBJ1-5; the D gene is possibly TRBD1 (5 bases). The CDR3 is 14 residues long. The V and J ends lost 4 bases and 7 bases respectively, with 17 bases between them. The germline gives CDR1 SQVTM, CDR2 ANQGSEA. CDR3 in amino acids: CSVGGRGVDQPQHF. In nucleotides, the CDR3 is TGCAGCGTTGGGGGCCGTGGGGTGGACCAGCCCCAGCATTTT.

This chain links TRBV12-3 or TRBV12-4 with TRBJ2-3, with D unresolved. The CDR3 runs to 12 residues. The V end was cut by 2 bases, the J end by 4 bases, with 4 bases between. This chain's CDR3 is CASSLKPDTQYF. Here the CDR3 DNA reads TGTGCCAGCAGTTTAAAGCCAGATACGCAGTATTTT.

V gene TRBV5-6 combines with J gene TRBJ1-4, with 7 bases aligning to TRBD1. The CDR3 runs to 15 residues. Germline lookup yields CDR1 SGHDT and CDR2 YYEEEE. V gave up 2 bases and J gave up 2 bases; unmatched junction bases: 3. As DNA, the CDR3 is TGTGCCAGCAGCTTTCAGGGGGTTACTAATGAAAAACTGTTTTTT. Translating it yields CASSFQGVTNEKLFF.

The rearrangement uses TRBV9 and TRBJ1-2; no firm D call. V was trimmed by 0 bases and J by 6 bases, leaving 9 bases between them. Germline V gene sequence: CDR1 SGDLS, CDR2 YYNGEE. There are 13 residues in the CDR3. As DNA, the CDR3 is TGTGCCAGCAGCGTAGGGCAGTTTGATGGCTACACCTTC. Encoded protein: CASSVGQFDGYTF. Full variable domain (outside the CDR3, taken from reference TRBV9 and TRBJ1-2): DSGVTQTPKHLITATGQRVTLRCSPRSGDLSVYWYQQSLDQGLQFLIQYYNGEERAKGNILERFSAQQFPDLHSELNLSSLELGDSALYFCASSVGQFDGYTFGSGTRLTVV.

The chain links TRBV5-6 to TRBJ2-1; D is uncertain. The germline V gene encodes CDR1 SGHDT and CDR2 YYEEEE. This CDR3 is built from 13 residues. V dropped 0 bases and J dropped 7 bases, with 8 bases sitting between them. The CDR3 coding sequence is TGTGCCAGCAGCTTGGCCAGAAATAATGAGCAGTTCTTC. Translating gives CASSLARNNEQFF.

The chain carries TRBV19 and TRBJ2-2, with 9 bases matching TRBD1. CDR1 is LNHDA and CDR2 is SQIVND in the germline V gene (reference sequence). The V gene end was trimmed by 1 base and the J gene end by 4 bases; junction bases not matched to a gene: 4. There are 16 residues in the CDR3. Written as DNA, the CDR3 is TGTGCCAGTAGTATAGTGGGACAGGGAGGCACCGGGGAGCTGTTTTTT. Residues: CASSIVGQGGTGELFF.

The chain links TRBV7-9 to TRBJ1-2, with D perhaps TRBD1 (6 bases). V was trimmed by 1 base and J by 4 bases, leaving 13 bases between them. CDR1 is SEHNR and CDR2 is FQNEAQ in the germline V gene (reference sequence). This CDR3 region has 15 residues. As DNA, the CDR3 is TGTGCCAGCAGCTTAGTGGGACCAGGGGCCTATGGCTACACCTTC. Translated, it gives CASSLVGPGAYGYTF.

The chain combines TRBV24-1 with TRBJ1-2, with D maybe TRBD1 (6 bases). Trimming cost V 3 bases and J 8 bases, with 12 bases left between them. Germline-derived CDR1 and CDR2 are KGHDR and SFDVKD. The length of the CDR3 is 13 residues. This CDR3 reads CATSDNQGLGYTF. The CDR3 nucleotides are TGTGCCACCAGTGATAACCAGGGGTTGGGCTACACCTTC.

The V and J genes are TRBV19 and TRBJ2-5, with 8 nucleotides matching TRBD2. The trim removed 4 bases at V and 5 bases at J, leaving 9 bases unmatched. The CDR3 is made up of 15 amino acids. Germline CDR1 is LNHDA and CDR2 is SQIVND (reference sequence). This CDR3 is CASSTHGGAPETQYF. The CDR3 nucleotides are TGTGCCAGTAGTACCCACGGGGGGGCCCCGGAGACCCAGTACTTC.

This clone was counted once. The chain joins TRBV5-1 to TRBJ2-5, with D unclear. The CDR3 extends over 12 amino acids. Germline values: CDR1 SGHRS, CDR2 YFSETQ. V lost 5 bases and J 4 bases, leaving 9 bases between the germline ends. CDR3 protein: CASREVAETQYF. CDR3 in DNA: TGCGCCAGCAGAGAGGTAGCAGAGACCCAGTACTTC.

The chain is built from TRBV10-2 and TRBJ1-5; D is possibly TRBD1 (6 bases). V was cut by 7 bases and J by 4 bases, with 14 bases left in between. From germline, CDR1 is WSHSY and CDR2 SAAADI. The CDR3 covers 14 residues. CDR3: CASNKQGGNQPQHF. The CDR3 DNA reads TGCGCCAGCAATAAACAGGGAGGGAATCAGCCCCAGCATTTT.

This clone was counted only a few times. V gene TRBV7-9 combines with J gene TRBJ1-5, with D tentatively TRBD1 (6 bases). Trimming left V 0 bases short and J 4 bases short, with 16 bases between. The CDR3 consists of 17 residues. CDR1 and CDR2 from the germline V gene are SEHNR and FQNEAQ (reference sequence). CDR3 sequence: CASSLAGQGSSNQPQHF. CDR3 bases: TGTGCCAGCAGCTTAGCGGGGCAGGGGTCATCAAATCAGCCCCAGCATTTT.

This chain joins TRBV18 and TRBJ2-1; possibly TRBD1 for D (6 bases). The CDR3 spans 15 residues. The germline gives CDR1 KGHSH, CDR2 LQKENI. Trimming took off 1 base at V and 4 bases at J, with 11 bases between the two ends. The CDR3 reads CASSPQTGPYNEQFF. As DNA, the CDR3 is TGTGCCAGCTCACCACAGACAGGCCCTTACAATGAGCAGTTCTTC.